This T cell receptor (beta chain) was observed in a study of control samples from healthy donors and cancer patients. TCRdb's copy holds only in-frame clones and misses some; the assay was immunoSEQ multiplex PCR. This sample has some 140,000 clones, with approximately 92% found just once. This clone occurred once. CDR1 MNHEY and CDR2 SMNVEV come from the germline V gene (reference sequence). The J segment lost 0 bases and the V segment lost 6 bases, leaving 2 bases of the junction unmatched. CDR3 size: 15 residues. The clonotype was recovered from a young man in good health. The chain is built from TRBV27 and TRBJ2-1, with 10 nucleotides matching TRBD2. Specimen: blood. CDR3 in amino acids: CASSSSGGSYNEQFF. Written as DNA, the CDR3 is TGTGCCAGCAGCTCTAGCGGGGGCTCCTACAATGAGCAGTTCTTC.